This T cell receptor (beta chain) was profiled in a study of cytomegalovirus exposure and HLA in healthy donors. Trimming removed 6 bases at V and 6 bases at J, with 20 bases between. The CDR3 spans 14 residues. Germline CDR1 SQVTM, CDR2 ANQGSEA. Researchers ran the PCR with 60 Vbeta and 13 Jbeta primers. Using immunoSEQ multiplex PCR, the repertoire was profiled, and TCRdb retains in-frame clones only, with some absent. The data contain approximately 150,000 clones, roughly 80% of them seen just once; the ten biggest clones take up less than 3.5%. The sequence came from a woman younger than 45 in good health and CMV-seronegative. The sequenced sample was PBMCs. The rearrangement joins TRBV29-1 to TRBJ1-1, with a weak D call TRBD1 (6 bases). CDR3 in amino acids: CSVMTGWVRAEAFF. As DNA, the CDR3 is TGCAGCGTAATGACAGGTTGGGTTCGCGCTGAAGCTTTCTTT.